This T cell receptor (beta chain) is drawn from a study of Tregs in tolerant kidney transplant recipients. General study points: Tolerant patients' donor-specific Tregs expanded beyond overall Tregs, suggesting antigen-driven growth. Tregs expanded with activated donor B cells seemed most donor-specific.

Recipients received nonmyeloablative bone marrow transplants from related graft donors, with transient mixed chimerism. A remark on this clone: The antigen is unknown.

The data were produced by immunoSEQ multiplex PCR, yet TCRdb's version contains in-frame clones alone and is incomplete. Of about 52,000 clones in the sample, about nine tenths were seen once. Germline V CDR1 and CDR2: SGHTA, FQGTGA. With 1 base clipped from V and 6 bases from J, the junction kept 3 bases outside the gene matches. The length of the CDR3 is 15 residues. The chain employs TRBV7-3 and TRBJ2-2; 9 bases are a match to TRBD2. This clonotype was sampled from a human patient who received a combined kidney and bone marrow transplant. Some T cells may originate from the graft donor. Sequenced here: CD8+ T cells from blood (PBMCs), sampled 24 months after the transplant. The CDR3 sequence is CASSLIAGVSGELFF. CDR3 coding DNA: TGTGCCAGCAGCTTAATAGCGGGAGTATCCGGGGAGCTGTTTTTT. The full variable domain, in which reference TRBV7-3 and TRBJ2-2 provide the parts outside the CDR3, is GAGVSQTPSNKVTEKGKYVELRCDPISGHTALYWYRQSLGQGPEFLIYFQGTGAADDSGLPNDRFFAVRPEGSVSTLKIQRTERGDSAVYLCASSLIAGVSGELFFGEGSRLTVL.